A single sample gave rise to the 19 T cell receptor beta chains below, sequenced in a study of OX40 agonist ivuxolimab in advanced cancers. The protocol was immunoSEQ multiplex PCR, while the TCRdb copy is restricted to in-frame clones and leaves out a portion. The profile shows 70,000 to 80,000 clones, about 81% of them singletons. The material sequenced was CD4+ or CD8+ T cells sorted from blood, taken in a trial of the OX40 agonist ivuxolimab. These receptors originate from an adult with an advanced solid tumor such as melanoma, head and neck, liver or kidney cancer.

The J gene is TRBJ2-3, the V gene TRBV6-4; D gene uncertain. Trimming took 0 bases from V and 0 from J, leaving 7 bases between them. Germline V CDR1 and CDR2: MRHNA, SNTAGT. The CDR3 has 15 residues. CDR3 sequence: CASSDSMGSTDTQYF. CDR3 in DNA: TGTGCCAGCAGTGACTCGATGGGGAGCACAGATACGCAGTATTTT.

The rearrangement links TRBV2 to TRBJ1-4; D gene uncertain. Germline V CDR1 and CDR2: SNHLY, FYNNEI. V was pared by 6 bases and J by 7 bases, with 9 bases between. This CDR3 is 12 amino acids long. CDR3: CASRTRAEKLFF. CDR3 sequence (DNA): TGTGCCAGCAGGACCCGGGCTGAAAAACTGTTTTTT.

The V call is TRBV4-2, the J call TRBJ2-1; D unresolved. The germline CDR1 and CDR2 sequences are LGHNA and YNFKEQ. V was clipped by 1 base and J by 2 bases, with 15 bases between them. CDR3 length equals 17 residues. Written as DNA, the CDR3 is TGTGCCAGCAGCCAAGGGCTAAGGCTGGGGACCTACAATGAGCAGTTCTTC. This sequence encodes CASSQGLRLGTYNEQFF.

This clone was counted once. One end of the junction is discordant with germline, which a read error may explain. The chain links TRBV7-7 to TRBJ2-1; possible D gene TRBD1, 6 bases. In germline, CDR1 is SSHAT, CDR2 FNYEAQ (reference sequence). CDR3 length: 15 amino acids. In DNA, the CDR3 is TGTGCTAGCAGCTTGTGGGCAGGGGTAGGGAATGAGCAGTTCTTC. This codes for CASSLWAGVGNEQFF.

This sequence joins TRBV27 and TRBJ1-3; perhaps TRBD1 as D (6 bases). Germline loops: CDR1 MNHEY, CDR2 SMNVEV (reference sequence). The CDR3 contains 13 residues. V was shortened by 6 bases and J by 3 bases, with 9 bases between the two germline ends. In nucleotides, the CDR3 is TGTGCCAGCAGGGGGGACAATGGAAACACCATATATTTT. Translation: CASRGDNGNTIYF.

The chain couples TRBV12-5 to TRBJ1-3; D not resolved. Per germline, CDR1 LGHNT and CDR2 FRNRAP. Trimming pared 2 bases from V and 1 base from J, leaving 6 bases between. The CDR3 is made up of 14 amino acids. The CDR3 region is CASGLILSGNTIYF. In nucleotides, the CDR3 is TGTGCTAGTGGTTTGATCCTATCTGGAAACACCATATATTTT.

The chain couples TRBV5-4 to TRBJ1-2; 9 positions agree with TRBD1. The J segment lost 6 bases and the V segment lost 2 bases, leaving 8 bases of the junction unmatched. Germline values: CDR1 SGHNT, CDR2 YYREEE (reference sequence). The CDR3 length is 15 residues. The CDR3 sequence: CASSLLGQGSDGYTF. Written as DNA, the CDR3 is TGTGCCAGCAGCTTACTAGGACAGGGGTCGGATGGCTACACCTTC.

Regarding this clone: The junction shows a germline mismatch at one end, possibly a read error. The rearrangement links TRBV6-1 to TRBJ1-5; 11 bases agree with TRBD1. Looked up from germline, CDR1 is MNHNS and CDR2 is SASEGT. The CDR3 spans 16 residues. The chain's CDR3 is CASTERTGGHHESQHF. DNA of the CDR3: TGTGCCAGCACTGAACGGACAGGGGGCCACCATGAATCCCAGCATTTT.

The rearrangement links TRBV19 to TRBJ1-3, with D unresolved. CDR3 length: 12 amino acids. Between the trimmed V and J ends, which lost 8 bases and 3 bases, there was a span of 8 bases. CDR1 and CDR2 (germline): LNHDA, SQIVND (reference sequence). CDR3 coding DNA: TGTGCCAGTGAGAGAGGTGGAAACACCATATATTTT. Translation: CASERGGNTIYF.

Written as DNA, the CDR3 is TGTGCCAGCAGCTTAGAACAGGGAAATGAGCAGTTCTTC. The encoded protein is CASSLEQGNEQFF. The rearrangement links TRBV7-9 to TRBJ2-1, with a tentative D call TRBD1 (6 bases). V lost 1 base to trimming and J lost 7 bases, with 8 bases between them. CDR1 and CDR2 (germline): SEHNR, FQNEAQ (reference sequence). This CDR3 is built from 13 residues.

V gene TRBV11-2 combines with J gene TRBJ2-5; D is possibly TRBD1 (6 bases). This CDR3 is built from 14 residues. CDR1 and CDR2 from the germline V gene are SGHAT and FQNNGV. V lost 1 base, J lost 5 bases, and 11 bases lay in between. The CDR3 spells CASSLGGTKETQYF. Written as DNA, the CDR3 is TGTGCCAGCAGCTTAGGGGGGACAAAGGAGACCCAGTACTTC.

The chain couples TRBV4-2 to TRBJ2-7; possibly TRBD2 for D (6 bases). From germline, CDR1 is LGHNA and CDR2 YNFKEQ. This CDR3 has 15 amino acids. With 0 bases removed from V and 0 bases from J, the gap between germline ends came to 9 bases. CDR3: CASSQDRDSSYEQYF. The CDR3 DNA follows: TGTGCCAGCAGCCAAGACCGGGACTCCTCCTACGAGCAGTACTTC.

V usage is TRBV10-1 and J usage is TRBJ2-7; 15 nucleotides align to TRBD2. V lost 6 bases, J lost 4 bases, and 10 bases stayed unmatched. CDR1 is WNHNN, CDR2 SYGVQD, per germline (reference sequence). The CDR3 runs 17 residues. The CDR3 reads CASRPGLAGGEDYEQYF. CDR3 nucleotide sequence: TGCGCCAGCAGACCGGGACTAGCGGGAGGAGAGGATTACGAGCAGTACTTC.

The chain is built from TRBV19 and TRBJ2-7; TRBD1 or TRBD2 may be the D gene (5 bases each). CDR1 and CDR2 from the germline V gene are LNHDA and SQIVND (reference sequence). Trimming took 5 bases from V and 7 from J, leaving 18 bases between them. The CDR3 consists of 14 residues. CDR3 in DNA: TGTGCCAGTAGTCAGAGATTCACAGAGGGGGAGCAGTACTTC. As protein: CASSQRFTEGEQYF.

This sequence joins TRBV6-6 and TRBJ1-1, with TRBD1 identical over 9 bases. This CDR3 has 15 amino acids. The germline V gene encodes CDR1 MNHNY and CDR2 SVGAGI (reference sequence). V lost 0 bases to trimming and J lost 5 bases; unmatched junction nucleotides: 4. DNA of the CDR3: TGTGCCAGCAGTTACTCGGGGACAGGGTGGACTGAAGCTTTCTTT. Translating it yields CASSYSGTGWTEAFF.

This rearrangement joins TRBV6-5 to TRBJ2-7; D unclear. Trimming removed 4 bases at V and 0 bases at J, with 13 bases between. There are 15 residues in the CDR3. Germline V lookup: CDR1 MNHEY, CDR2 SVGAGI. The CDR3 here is CASSFNSAGSYEQYF. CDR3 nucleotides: TGTGCCAGCAGTTTTAACTCTGCAGGCTCCTACGAGCAGTACTTC.

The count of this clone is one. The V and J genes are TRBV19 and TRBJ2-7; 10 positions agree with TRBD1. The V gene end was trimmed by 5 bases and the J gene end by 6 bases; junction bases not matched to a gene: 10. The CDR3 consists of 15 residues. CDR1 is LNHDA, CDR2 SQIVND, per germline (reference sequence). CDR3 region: CASSSRQGALREQYF. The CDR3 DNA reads TGTGCCAGTAGTTCAAGACAGGGGGCGTTGCGCGAGCAGTACTTC.

CDR3 residues: CASRRDGALETQYF. In DNA form, the CDR3 reads TGTGCCAGCAGAAGGGACGGGGCGCTGGAGACCCAGTACTTC. V is TRBV6-1 and J is TRBJ2-5; D might be TRBD1 or TRBD2, each matching 5 bases. Trimming shortened V by 6 bases and J by 5 bases, and 16 bases separated the two germline ends. CDR3 length equals 14 residues. Germline CDR1 is MNHNS and CDR2 is SASEGT.

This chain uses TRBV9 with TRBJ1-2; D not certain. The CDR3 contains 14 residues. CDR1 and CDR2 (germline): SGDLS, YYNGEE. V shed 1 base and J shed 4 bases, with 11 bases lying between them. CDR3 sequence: CASSVNLGSYGYTF. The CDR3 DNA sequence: TGTGCCAGCAGCGTAAATCTGGGAAGCTATGGCTACACCTTC.